Listed below are T cell receptor beta chains from one sample, sequenced in a study of CD8+ T cells in alopecia areata. Using immunoSEQ multiplex PCR, the repertoire was profiled, and TCRdb retains in-frame clones only, with some absent. The top ten hold approximately 3.3% of the sample, which has around 120,000 clones, 30% to 40% seen once. Source material: CD4+ T cells sorted from blood. Receptor source: a human donor with alopecia areata. Each CDR3 is given with its conserved first and last residue. A D gene is named only where the DNA matches it firmly. Size values are once, few and many counts, or a class for expanded clones, and some rows have none.

D gene: .; J gene: TRBJ2-7; V gene: TRBV28; clone size: few; CDR3 protein: CASSQNSLGQTAYEQYF; CDR3 DNA: TGTGCCAGCAGTCAAAACTCACTTGGACAAACTGCCTACGAGCAGTACTTC
D gene: .; J gene: TRBJ2-1; V gene: TRBV28; clone size: few; CDR3 protein: CASGGRSREQFF; CDR3 DNA: TGTGCCAGCGGTGGCAGGTCAAGGGAGCAGTTCTTC
D gene: .; J gene: TRBJ2-3; V gene: TRBV28; clone size: few; CDR3 protein: CASSRGAVHTQYF; CDR3 DNA: TGTGCCAGCAGCCGCGGGGCTGTACATACGCAGTATTTT
D gene: TRBD1; J gene: TRBJ2-7; V gene: TRBV4-1; clone size: .; CDR3 protein: CASSQGGQGAYEQYF; CDR3 DNA: TGCGCCAGCAGCCAAGGGGGCCAGGGGGCCTACGAGCAGTACTTC
D gene: .; J gene: TRBJ1-5; V gene: TRBV29-1; clone size: .; CDR3 protein: CSVADSYSNQPQHF; CDR3 DNA: TGCAGCGTTGCGGACAGCTATAGCAATCAGCCCCAGCATTTT
D gene: TRBD2; J gene: TRBJ2-5; V gene: TRBV28; clone size: few; CDR3 protein: CASQLAGERTQYF; CDR3 DNA: TGTGCCAGCCAACTAGCGGGAGAGAGGACCCAGTACTTC
D gene: TRBD2; J gene: TRBJ2-2; V gene: TRBV7-9; clone size: few; CDR3 protein: CASRDYRTGELFF; CDR3 DNA: TGTGCCAGCCGGGACTATAGAACCGGGGAGCTGTTTTTT
D gene: .; J gene: TRBJ2-6; V gene: TRBV29-1; clone size: .; CDR3 protein: CSVSKPLAGANVLTF; CDR3 DNA: TGCAGCGTTAGTAAACCCCTAGCTGGGGCCAACGTCCTGACTTTC
D gene: TRBD2; J gene: TRBJ2-1; V gene: TRBV5-1; clone size: .; CDR3 protein: CASSLGVAGGYPNEQFF; CDR3 DNA: TGCGCCAGCAGCTTGGGCGTAGCGGGAGGATACCCTAATGAGCAGTTCTTC
D gene: .; J gene: TRBJ2-5; V gene: TRBV29-1; clone size: .; CDR3 protein: CSVEVAVAQETQYF; CDR3 DNA: TGCAGCGTTGAAGTGGCCGTCGCTCAAGAGACCCAGTACTTC
D gene: .; J gene: TRBJ2-3; V gene: TRBV29-1; clone size: .; CDR3 protein: CSASEGPSDTQYF; CDR3 DNA: TGCAGCGCGTCGGAGGGGCCCTCAGATACGCAGTATTTT
D gene: .; J gene: TRBJ2-7; V gene: TRBV7-9; clone size: .; CDR3 protein: CASSQTPAYEQYF; CDR3 DNA: TGTGCCAGCAGCCAAACGCCAGCCTACGAGCAGTACTTC
D gene: TRBD1; J gene: TRBJ1-2; V gene: TRBV29-1; clone size: .; CDR3 protein: CSVGTGQSHYGYTF; CDR3 DNA: TGCAGCGTTGGGACAGGCCAATCCCACTATGGCTACACCTTC
D gene: .; J gene: TRBJ2-7; V gene: TRBV6-5; clone size: few; CDR3 protein: CASSYWTVHEQYF; CDR3 DNA: TGTGCCAGCAGTTACTGGACAGTCCACGAGCAGTACTTC
D gene: TRBD2; J gene: TRBJ2-5; V gene: TRBV27; clone size: .; CDR3 protein: CASSRAGDKETQYF; CDR3 DNA: TGTGCCAGCAGTCGCGCGGGGGATAAAGAGACCCAGTACTTC
D gene: .; J gene: TRBJ2-2; V gene: TRBV29-1; clone size: .; CDR3 protein: CSVRTDASTGELFF; CDR3 DNA: TGCAGCGTCCGGACAGACGCGAGCACCGGGGAGCTGTTTTTT
D gene: .; J gene: TRBJ1-4; V gene: TRBV30; clone size: few; CDR3 protein: CAWSVGGGEKLFF; CDR3 DNA: TGTGCCTGGAGTGTTGGAGGCGGTGAAAAACTGTTTTTT
D gene: .; J gene: TRBJ2-6; V gene: TRBV7-9; clone size: .; CDR3 protein: CASSGGSWSGANVLTF; CDR3 DNA: TGTGCCAGCAGCGGTGGCTCTTGGTCTGGGGCCAACGTCCTGACTTTC
D gene: .; J gene: TRBJ2-5; V gene: TRBV29-1; clone size: few; CDR3 protein: CSVEASGEETQYF; CDR3 DNA: TGCAGCGTTGAGGCTTCAGGGGAAGAGACCCAGTACTTC
D gene: .; J gene: TRBJ1-2; V gene: TRBV29-1; clone size: .; CDR3 protein: CSVEDQTGRSGYTF; CDR3 DNA: TGCAGCGTTGAAGATCAAACAGGGAGGTCTGGCTACACCTTC
D gene: .; J gene: TRBJ2-2; V gene: TRBV7-9; clone size: few; CDR3 protein: CASRNLAGELFF; CDR3 DNA: TGTGCCAGCAGAAATCTCGCCGGGGAGCTGTTTTTT
D gene: TRBD2; J gene: TRBJ2-7; V gene: TRBV5-1; clone size: .; CDR3 protein: CASSLGQASGIHEQYF; CDR3 DNA: TGCGCCAGCAGCTTGGGGCAGGCTAGCGGGATCCACGAGCAGTACTTC
D gene: .; J gene: TRBJ2-1; V gene: TRBV7-3; clone size: .; CDR3 protein: CASSLNPSYNEQFF; CDR3 DNA: TGTGCCAGCAGCCTAAACCCTTCCTACAATGAGCAGTTCTTC
D gene: .; J gene: TRBJ2-7; V gene: TRBV15; clone size: many; CDR3 protein: CATSRDFYEQYF; CDR3 DNA: TGTGCCACCAGCAGAGATTTTTACGAGCAGTACTTC
D gene: .; J gene: TRBJ2-7; V gene: TRBV7-9; clone size: few; CDR3 protein: CASSLGFVGTDYEQYF; CDR3 DNA: TGTGCCAGCAGCTTAGGATTCGTGGGAACTGACTACGAGCAGTACTTC
D gene: TRBD1; J gene: TRBJ2-1; V gene: TRBV28; clone size: .; CDR3 protein: CASSSTGYHNEQFF; CDR3 DNA: TGTGCCAGCAGTTCGACAGGGTACCACAATGAGCAGTTCTTC
D gene: .; J gene: TRBJ2-3; V gene: TRBV29-1; clone size: few; CDR3 protein: CSVAGPGSTDTQYF; CDR3 DNA: TGCAGCGTTGCAGGTCCAGGGAGCACGGATACGCAGTATTTT
D gene: .; J gene: TRBJ2-5; V gene: TRBV30; clone size: .; CDR3 protein: CAWSFGAQETQYF; CDR3 DNA: TGTGCCTGGAGTTTTGGGGCGCAAGAGACCCAGTACTTC
D gene: .; J gene: TRBJ1-1; V gene: TRBV29-1; clone size: .; CDR3 protein: CSVEYNRNTEAFF; CDR3 DNA: TGCAGCGTTGAGTACAACAGGAACACTGAAGCTTTCTTT
D gene: TRBD1; J gene: TRBJ1-5; V gene: TRBV11-2; clone size: .; CDR3 protein: CASSRDRPQPQHF; CDR3 DNA: TGTGCCAGCAGCCGGGACAGGCCCCAGCCCCAGCATTTT
D gene: TRBD1; J gene: TRBJ2-7; V gene: TRBV5-4; clone size: once; CDR3 protein: CASSWGQMSSYEQYF; CDR3 DNA: TGTGCCAGCAGCTGGGGACAGATGAGCTCCTACGAGCAGTACTTC
D gene: .; J gene: TRBJ2-1; V gene: TRBV29-1; clone size: .; CDR3 protein: CSVAQVQNEQFF; CDR3 DNA: TGCAGCGTTGCACAGGTTCAAAATGAGCAGTTCTTC
D gene: .; J gene: TRBJ2-7; V gene: TRBV28; clone size: .; CDR3 protein: CASSLQGTIYEQHF; CDR3 DNA: TGTGCCAGCAGTTTGCAGGGAACGATTTACGAGCAGCACTTC
D gene: .; J gene: TRBJ2-2; V gene: TRBV7-7; clone size: few; CDR3 protein: CASSLGGGKPGELFF; CDR3 DNA: TGTGCTAGCAGCTTAGGGGGAGGCAAGCCCGGGGAGCTGTTTTTT
D gene: TRBD1; J gene: TRBJ2-7; V gene: TRBV29-1; clone size: .; CDR3 protein: CSIRDRAHEQYF; CDR3 DNA: TGCAGCATCCGGGACAGGGCACACGAGCAGTACTTC
D gene: TRBD2; J gene: TRBJ2-3; V gene: TRBV9; clone size: .; CDR3 protein: CASSVIAGGDTQYF; CDR3 DNA: TGTGCCAGCAGCGTAATAGCGGGAGGGGATACGCAGTATTTT
D gene: .; J gene: TRBJ2-2; V gene: TRBV7-9; clone size: .; CDR3 protein: CASSRGPGELFF; CDR3 DNA: TGTGCCAGCAGCAGGGGTCCCGGGGAGCTGTTTTTT
D gene: .; J gene: TRBJ1-6; V gene: TRBV6-5; clone size: .; CDR3 protein: CASSYDGGANSPLHF; CDR3 DNA: TGTGCCAGCAGTTACGATGGGGGCGCGAATTCACCCCTCCACTTT
D gene: .; J gene: TRBJ2-7; V gene: TRBV30; clone size: .; CDR3 protein: CAWSVDAGEQYF; CDR3 DNA: TGTGCCTGGAGTGTGGACGCGGGGGAGCAGTACTTC
D gene: TRBD1; J gene: TRBJ2-7; V gene: TRBV27; clone size: .; CDR3 protein: CASSLYGQGKSNEQYF; CDR3 DNA: TGTGCCAGCAGTTTATATGGACAGGGGAAATCGAACGAGCAGTACTTC
D gene: TRBD2; J gene: TRBJ2-1; V gene: TRBV7-8; clone size: few; CDR3 protein: CASSISHAGDSYNEQFF; CDR3 DNA: TGTGCCAGCAGCATTAGCCATGCGGGGGACTCCTACAATGAGCAGTTCTTC
D gene: TRBD1; J gene: TRBJ2-2; V gene: TRBV7-3; clone size: few; CDR3 protein: CASSRTGVGTGELFF; CDR3 DNA: TGTGCCAGCAGCCGTACAGGGGTTGGCACCGGGGAGCTGTTTTTT